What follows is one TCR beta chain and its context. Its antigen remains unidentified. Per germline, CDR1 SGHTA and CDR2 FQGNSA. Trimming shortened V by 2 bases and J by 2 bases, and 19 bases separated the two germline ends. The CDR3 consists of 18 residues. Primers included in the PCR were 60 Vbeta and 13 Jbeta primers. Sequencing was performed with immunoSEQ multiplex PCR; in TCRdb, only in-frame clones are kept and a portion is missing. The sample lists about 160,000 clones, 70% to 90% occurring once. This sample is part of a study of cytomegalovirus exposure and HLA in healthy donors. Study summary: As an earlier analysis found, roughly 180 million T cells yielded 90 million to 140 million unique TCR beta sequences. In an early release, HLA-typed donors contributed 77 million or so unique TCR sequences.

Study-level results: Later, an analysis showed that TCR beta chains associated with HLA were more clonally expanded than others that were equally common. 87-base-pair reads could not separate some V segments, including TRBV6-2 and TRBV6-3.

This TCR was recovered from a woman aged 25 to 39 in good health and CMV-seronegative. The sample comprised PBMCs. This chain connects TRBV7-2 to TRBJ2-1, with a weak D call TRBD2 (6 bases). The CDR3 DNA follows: TGTGCCAGCAGCTTATCCGTTCCACTAGCCGCGACCTACAATGAGCAGTTCTTC. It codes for CASSLSVPLAATYNEQFF.